This T cell receptor beta chain was captured in a study of beta chain features in type 1 diabetes. Study overall: Taken together, all samples contributed 107,917,701 examined sorted cells. Study findings and constraints: A moderate, significant TCRB CDR3 shortening appeared in type 1 diabetes across four CD4+ subsets. The study notes PCR might favor shorter templates equally in patients and controls.

Purity above 95% was achieved in all sorted populations. Reverse transcription of all isolated RNA meant that expressed TCRB transcripts were sequenced. Sequencing used immunoSEQ multiplex PCR; TCRdb keeps in-frame clones, though not all of them. The sample contains more than 150,000 clones, 7% to 9.5% of which appear only once. Trimming cost V 6 bases and J 5 bases; bases outside gene matches: 4. Germline loops: CDR1 SEHNR, CDR2 FQNEAQ (reference sequence). This CDR3 contains 14 residues. A remark on this clone: Its target is unknown.

The specimen was central memory CD4+ T cells from blood. This sequence joins TRBV7-9 and TRBJ1-2; 12 bases line up with TRBD1. The TCR comes from a woman in her twenties or thirties with type 1 diabetes. CDR3 DNA sequence: TGTGCCAGCAGAGGGACAGGGGGCGAATATGGCTACACCTTC. Translated: CASRGTGGEYGYTF.